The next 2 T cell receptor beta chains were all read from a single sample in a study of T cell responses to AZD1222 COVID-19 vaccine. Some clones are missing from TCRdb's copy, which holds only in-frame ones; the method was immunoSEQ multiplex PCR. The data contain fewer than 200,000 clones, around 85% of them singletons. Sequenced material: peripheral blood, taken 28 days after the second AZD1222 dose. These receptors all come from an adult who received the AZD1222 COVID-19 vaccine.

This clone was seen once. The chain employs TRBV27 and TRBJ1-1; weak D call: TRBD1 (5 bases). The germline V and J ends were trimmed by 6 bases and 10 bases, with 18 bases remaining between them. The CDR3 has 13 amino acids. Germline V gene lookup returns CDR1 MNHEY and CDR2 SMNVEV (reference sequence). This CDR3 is CASRGSGNLLAFF. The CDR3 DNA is TGTGCCAGCAGGGGTTCAGGGAACCTCTTAGCTTTCTTT.

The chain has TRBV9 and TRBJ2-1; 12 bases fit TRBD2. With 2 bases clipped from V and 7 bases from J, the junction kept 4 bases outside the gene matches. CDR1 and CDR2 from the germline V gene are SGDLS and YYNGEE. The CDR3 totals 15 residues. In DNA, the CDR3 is TGTGCCAGCAGCGTGGCTAGCGGGGGGGCAAATGAGCAGTTCTTC. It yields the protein CASSVASGGANEQFF.